Listed below are T cell receptor beta chains from one sample, sequenced in a study of neoadjuvant anti-PD-1 for oral cavity cancer. TCRdb's table, derived via immunoSEQ multiplex PCR, lists solely in-frame clones and lacks some. The top ten clones hold 7.5% to 9% of a sample with under 10,000 clones, around 63% of them seen once. Sequenced material: tumor tissue, taken before nivolumab (anti-PD-1) treatment. These TCRs come from a person aged 40 to 85 with oral cavity squamous cell carcinoma. CDR3s include the opening cysteine and the closing phenylalanine or tryptophan. The D gene is left open where the match is weak. Expanded clones get a size class; other rows say once, few or many, or leave the size out.

.,TRBJ2-7,TRBV18,once,CASSPRARGTLDHEQYF,TGTGCCAGCTCACCACGGGCCAGGGGCACCCTAGACCACGAGCAGTACTTC
TRBD1,TRBJ2-7,TRBV7-9,.,CASSPEYHRDRGKF,TGTGCCAGCAGCCCGGAATACCACCGGGACAGGGGGAAATTC
.,TRBJ1-5,TRBV27,.,CASSFGSGDQPQHF,TGTGCCAGTAGTTTTGGTTCAGGGGATCAGCCCCAGCATTTT
TRBD2,TRBJ2-7,TRBV15,once,CATSRVASGSNEQYF,TGTGCCACCAGCAGAGTGGCTAGCGGGAGTAACGAGCAGTACTTC
.,TRBJ1-1,TRBV6-5,few,CASTKVGSTEAFF,TGTGCCAGCACTAAAGTAGGAAGCACTGAAGCTTTCTTT
.,TRBJ2-7,TRBV29-1,.,CSATTVSYEQYF,TGCAGCGCGACGACAGTCTCCTACGAGCAGTACTTC
.,TRBJ2-7,TRBV18,.,CASSPPDLTYEQYF,TGTGCCAGCTCACCACCAGACTTGACCTACGAGCAGTACTTC
TRBD1,TRBJ1-2,TRBV19,few,CASSLGTAESSGYTF,TGTGCCAGTAGTCTCGGGACAGCTGAGTCCTCTGGCTACACCTTC
.,TRBJ2-2,TRBV5-6,.,CASSLEAGDVGFGELFF,TGTGCCAGCAGCTTGGAGGCAGGGGATGTTGGATTCGGGGAGCTGTTTTTT
.,TRBJ2-3,TRBV5-1,.,CASSSSGPSTDTQYF,TGCGCCAGCAGCTCCTCGGGACCGAGCACAGATACGCAGTATTTT
TRBD1,TRBJ2-7,TRBV5-1,.,CASSLGVGTGMTYEQYF,TGCGCCAGCAGCTTGGGGGTGGGGACAGGGATGACCTACGAGCAGTACTTC
.,TRBJ1-1,TRBV28,.,CASNPPRVMNTEAFF,TGTGCCAGCAATCCTCCCAGGGTAATGAACACTGAAGCTTTCTTT
TRBD1,TRBJ1-1,TRBV30,few,CAWSVPTGAMNTEAFF,TGTGCCTGGAGTGTCCCGACAGGGGCGATGAACACTGAAGCTTTCTTT
.,TRBJ2-1,TRBV7-3,.,CASSPRLGNEQFF,TGTGCCAGCAGCCCCCGACTCGGAAATGAGCAGTTCTTC
.,TRBJ1-3,TRBV28,.,CASSPARGASSGNTIYF,TGTGCCAGCAGTCCCGCCCGGGGGGCGAGCTCTGGAAACACCATATATTTT
TRBD2,TRBJ2-7,TRBV11-3,.,CASSSAGTRDYEQYF,TGTGCCAGCAGCTCGGCCGGGACTAGGGACTACGAGCAGTACTTC
.,TRBJ1-3,TRBV5-4,.,CASSLFGNTIYF,TGTGCCAGCAGCTTGTTCGGAAACACCATATATTTT
TRBD2,TRBJ2-1,TRBV13,few,CASSLFGGSSYNEQFF,TGTGCCAGCAGCTTATTCGGGGGGAGCTCCTACAATGAGCAGTTCTTC
.,TRBJ2-7,TRBV10-3,.,CAISEQGAYEQYF,TGTGCCATCAGTGAGCAGGGAGCCTACGAGCAGTACTTC
TRBD1,TRBJ2-1,TRBV27,few,CASTITGQGEQFF,TGTGCCAGCACGATAACCGGACAGGGAGAGCAGTTCTTC
TRBD1,TRBJ2-7,TRBV9,.,CASSVGDRAREQYF,TGTGCCAGCAGCGTAGGGGACAGGGCTCGGGAGCAGTACTTC
.,TRBJ2-2,TRBV7-6,.,CASSWGRLGVTGELFF,TGTGCCAGCAGCTGGGGACGACTGGGGGTCACCGGGGAGCTGTTTTTT
TRBD1,TRBJ2-1,TRBV10-3,few,CAIRAQGARPGNEQFF,TGTGCCATCAGAGCACAGGGGGCGCGACCGGGCAATGAGCAGTTCTTC
.,TRBJ1-2,TRBV6-1,few,CASSESGTAYGYTF,TGTGCCAGCAGTGAGTCGGGGACGGCCTATGGCTACACCTTC
.,TRBJ1-1,TRBV19,.,CASSVGKAGWSEAFF,TGTGCCAGTAGTGTAGGAAAGGCGGGGTGGTCTGAAGCTTTCTTT
TRBD1,TRBJ1-2,TRBV6-5,few,CASSRQGGGNYGYTF,TGTGCCAGCAGTCGACAGGGAGGGGGTAACTATGGCTACACCTTC
TRBD2,TRBJ2-7,TRBV27,.,CASSIGLAGRHEQYF,TGTGCCAGCAGCATCGGACTAGCGGGAAGGCACGAGCAGTACTTC
.,TRBJ2-5,TRBV5-1,few,CASSLQLDTQYF,TGCGCCAGCAGCTTACAACTAGATACCCAGTACTTC
TRBD1,TRBJ1-2,TRBV6-1,.,CASSDIGGGGYTF,TGTGCCAGCAGTGATATAGGGGGCGGTGGCTACACCTTC
.,TRBJ2-7,TRBV5-1,.,CASSEDRFRQYF,TGCGCCAGCAGCGAGGACCGTTTTCGGCAGTACTTC
TRBD1,TRBJ1-5,TRBV5-5,.,CASQWTGGPNQPQHF,TGTGCCAGCCAATGGACAGGGGGCCCCAATCAGCCCCAGCATTTT
TRBD2,TRBJ2-1,TRBV11-2,.,CASSVLAGGVNEQFF,TGTGCCAGCAGCGTCCTAGCGGGGGGGGTAAATGAGCAGTTCTTC
TRBD1,TRBJ1-1,TRBV9,.,CASSSMDRQAFF,TGTGCCAGCAGCTCAATGGACAGGCAAGCTTTCTTT
.,TRBJ1-4,TRBV7-8,.,CASSPRGTNEKLFF,TGTGCCAGCAGCCCCAGGGGAACTAATGAAAAACTGTTTTTT
.,TRBJ1-5,TRBV10-3,.,CAIRASDRENQPQHF,TGTGCCATCAGGGCCTCGGACAGAGAGAATCAGCCCCAGCATTTT
.,TRBJ1-5,TRBV27,.,CASSSLSRGGRNQPQHF,TGTGCCAGCAGTTCCCTCTCCAGAGGGGGACGCAATCAGCCCCAGCATTTT
TRBD2,TRBJ2-7,TRBV30,.,CAWSGLAAYEQYF,TGTGCCTGGAGTGGCCTAGCGGCCTACGAGCAGTACTTC
TRBD1,TRBJ1-4,TRBV5-1,.,CASSLGGTGGEKLFF,TGCGCCAGCAGCTTGGGAGGGACAGGGGGCGAAAAACTGTTTTTT
.,TRBJ1-3,TRBV7-8,.,CASSLRGGFPGNTIYF,TGTGCCAGCAGCTTACGGGGGGGGTTCCCTGGAAACACCATATATTTT
TRBD1,TRBJ2-3,TRBV30,.,CAWSRNRGSDTQYF,TGTGCCTGGAGCCGGAACAGGGGTTCAGATACGCAGTATTTT
.,TRBJ1-5,TRBV10-3,.,CAISEGPRSNQPQHF,TGTGCCATCAGTGAAGGACCTCGGAGCAATCAGCCCCAGCATTTT
.,TRBJ2-7,TRBV30,.,CAWSRGGRYEQYF,TGTGCCTGGAGTCGGGGCGGGCGCTACGAGCAGTACTTC
.,TRBJ1-1,TRBV27,once,CASSPGQYTEAFF,TGTGCCAGCAGTCCCGGACAGTACACTGAAGCTTTCTTT
.,TRBJ2-5,TRBV7-9,.,CASSLDRGTRETQYF,TGTGCCAGCAGCTTAGACAGAGGGACCCGAGAGACCCAGTACTTC
TRBD1,TRBJ2-1,TRBV6-1,.,CASRKTGGSYNEQFF,TGTGCCAGCAGGAAAACAGGGGGGTCCTACAATGAGCAGTTCTTC
.,TRBJ1-4,TRBV13,.,CASRLRQTSNEKLFF,TGTGCCAGCAGACTTCGACAGACGTCGAATGAAAAACTGTTTTTT
.,TRBJ1-5,TRBV5-6,.,CASIRGGPGSNQPQHF,TGTGCCAGCATCCGCGGGGGCCCGGGTAGCAATCAGCCCCAGCATTTT
.,TRBJ2-2,TRBV27,.,CASGKPGPGELFF,TGTGCCAGCGGGAAACCAGGGCCCGGGGAGCTGTTTTTT